The 10 T cell receptor beta chains listed next were all sequenced from one sample in a study of regulatory T cells in long-lasting Graves disease. Building of the TCR beta libraries involved iRepertoire HTBI primers and Arm-PCR of CDR3 regions. TCRdb analysed the multiplex PCR reads with MiXCR anew, one entry per CDR3 protein. The sample includes roughly 450,000 distinct CDR3 sequences, about 20% of them seen just once. Time point meaning: persistent/refractory GD, antithyroid drugs over 5 years with positive TRAb. Making the TCR library involved RNA that had been extracted from PBMCs. The sequencing here drew on peripheral blood mononuclear cells (PBMCs), taken when the disease was refractory, from a patient treated with antithyroid drugs. These receptors came from a female donor with Graves disease.

The sample holds many counts of this clonotype. The J gene is TRBJ1-5, the V gene TRBV2; D ambiguous. There are 12 residues in the CDR3. The germline CDR1 and CDR2 sequences are SNHLY and FYNNEI. V lost 6 bases and J 4 bases, leaving 7 bases between the germline ends. CDR3 coding DNA: TGTGCCAGCAGAGCTGGGAATCAGCCCCAGCATTTT. Protein product: CASRAGNQPQHF.

The chain uses TRBV28 and TRBJ2-7; 7 bases are shared with TRBD1. The CDR3 loop spans 17 amino acids. Losses at the gene ends were 1 base for V and 6 bases for J; bases not matched to a gene: 15. Germline CDR1 and CDR2: MDHEN and SYDVKM. The CDR3 region has the DNA TGTGCCAGCAGTTTATTTTTCCGTACCCCATCAGGGGGCGAGCAGTACTTC. Protein sequence: CASSLFFRTPSGGEQYF.

This clonotype was observed many times. The rearrangement joins TRBV28 to TRBJ1-5; D gene uncertain. V was pared by 2 bases and J by 7 bases, with 15 bases between. The CDR3 is 15 amino acids. CDR1 and CDR2 from the germline V gene are MDHEN and SYDVKM. CDR3 nucleotide sequence: TGTGCCAGCAGTTTAACCGGCCTCGAGCAACAGCCCCAGCATTTT. It yields the protein CASSLTGLEQQPQHF.

This clonotype was found many times. J is TRBJ2-5 and V is TRBV10-3; 8 bases are shared with TRBD2. Germline V gene sequence: CDR1 ENHRY, CDR2 SYGVKD. The CDR3 runs to 14 residues. The V segment lost 10 bases and the J segment 2 bases; nucleotides outside the gene matches: 9. For the CDR3, the DNA is TGTGCCACTGCGGGAGGAGGAGGGCAAGAGACCCAGTACTTC. Encoded protein: CATAGGGGQETQYF.

The chain employs TRBV7-3 and TRBJ2-5; TRBD2 aligns across 8 bases. Trimming at V came to 2 bases and at J to 2 bases, leaving 4 bases not matched to a gene. CDR1 SGHTA and CDR2 FQGTGA come from the germline V gene. CDR3 size: 15 residues. CDR3 coding DNA: TGTGCCAGCAGCTTAGACGGCGGGGGGCAAGAGACCCAGTACTTC. Its protein product is CASSLDGGGQETQYF.

This clonotype was detected a few times. This rearrangement joins TRBV20-1 to TRBJ2-7; TRBD1 matches 10 bases. CDR1 and CDR2 from the germline V gene are DFQATT and SNEGSKA (reference sequence). With 7 bases clipped from V and 3 bases from J, the junction kept 9 bases outside the gene matches. The CDR3 sequence is 14 residues long. DNA of the CDR3: TGCAGTGTCAGGGGGGACAGGGGAGTCTACGAGCAGTACTTC. Protein sequence: CSVRGDRGVYEQYF.

This clonotype has at least ten counts. The V call is TRBV5-6, the J call TRBJ1-5; 7 bases are a match to TRBD1. The germline CDR1 and CDR2 sequences are SGHDT and YYEEEE. This CDR3 comprises 15 residues. Losses at the gene ends were 4 bases for V and 2 bases for J; bases not matched to a gene: 6. The CDR3 sequence is CASSPGGEGNQPQHF. In DNA, the CDR3 is TGTGCCAGCAGCCCAGGGGGAGAAGGCAATCAGCCCCAGCATTTT.

This clonotype was detected many times. The chain employs TRBV6-1 and TRBJ2-7; 9 nucleotides line up with TRBD1. The CDR3 is made up of 15 amino acids. CDR1 and CDR2 (germline): MNHNS, SASEGT. V dropped 6 bases and J dropped 2; count of bases not matched to a gene: 8. CDR3: CASRAPGQGPYEQYF. CDR3 DNA: TGTGCCAGCAGAGCGCCGGGACAGGGACCCTACGAGCAGTACTTC.

This clonotype was counted only a few times. V usage is TRBV5-4 and J usage is TRBJ2-7; TRBD1 aligns across 9 bases. V shed 4 bases, J shed 1 base, and the junction held 9 bases outside the gene matches. CDR1 and CDR2 (germline): SGHNT, YYREEE (reference sequence). This CDR3 comprises 16 residues. The CDR3 DNA follows: TGTGCCAGCAGCCCCTGGACAGGGGTCCTTTCCTACGAGCAGTACTTC. It codes for CASSPWTGVLSYEQYF.

The V and J genes are TRBV6-1 and TRBJ1-5, with 10 bases fitting TRBD1. Germline trimming cut 4 bases from V and 0 bases from J; bases unmatched to any gene: 6. The length of the CDR3 is 17 residues. Germline CDR1 and CDR2: MNHNS and SASEGT. CDR3 amino acids: CASSGQGARYSNQPQHF. The CDR3 nucleotides are TGTGCCAGCAGTGGACAGGGGGCGCGGTATAGCAATCAGCCCCAGCATTTT.